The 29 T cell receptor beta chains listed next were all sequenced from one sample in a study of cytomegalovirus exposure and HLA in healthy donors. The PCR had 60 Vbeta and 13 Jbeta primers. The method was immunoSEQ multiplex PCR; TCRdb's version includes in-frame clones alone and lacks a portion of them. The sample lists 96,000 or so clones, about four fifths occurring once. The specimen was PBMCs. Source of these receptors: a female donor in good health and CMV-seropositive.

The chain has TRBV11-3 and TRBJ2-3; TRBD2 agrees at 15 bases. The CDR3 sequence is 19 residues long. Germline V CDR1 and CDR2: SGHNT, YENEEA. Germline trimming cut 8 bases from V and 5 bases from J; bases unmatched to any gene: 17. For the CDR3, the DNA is TGTGCCAGCCGGCAGGGGGCGCGAAGGACTAGCGGGAGGGAAGATACGCAGTATTTT. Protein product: CASRQGARRTSGREDTQYF.

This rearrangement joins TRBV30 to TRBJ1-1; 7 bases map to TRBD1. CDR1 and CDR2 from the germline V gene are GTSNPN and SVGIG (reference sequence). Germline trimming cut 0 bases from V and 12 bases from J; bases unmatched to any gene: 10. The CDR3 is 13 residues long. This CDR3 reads CAWSVIGGGESFF. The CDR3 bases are TGTGCCTGGAGTGTCATAGGGGGCGGTGAGTCTTTCTTT.

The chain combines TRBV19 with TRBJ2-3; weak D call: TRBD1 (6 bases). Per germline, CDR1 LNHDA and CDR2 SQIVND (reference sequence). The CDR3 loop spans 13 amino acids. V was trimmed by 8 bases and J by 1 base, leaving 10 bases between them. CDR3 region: CASVGQRTDTQYF. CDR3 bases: TGTGCCAGTGTAGGACAGCGCACAGATACGCAGTATTTT.

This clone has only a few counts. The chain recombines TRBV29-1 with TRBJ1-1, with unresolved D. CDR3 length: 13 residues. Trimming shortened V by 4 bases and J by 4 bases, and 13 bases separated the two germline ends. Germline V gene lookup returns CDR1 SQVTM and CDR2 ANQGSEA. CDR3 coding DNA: TGCAGCGTTGTGTCACCGGCAGGCACTGAAGCTTTCTTT. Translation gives CSVVSPAGTEAFF.

CDR3 nucleotide sequence: TGTGCCAGTAGTCGGACTAGCGGGACCTACAATGAGCAGTTCTTC. Amino acid sequence: CASSRTSGTYNEQFF. The chain combines TRBV19 with TRBJ2-1, with TRBD2 identical over 12 bases. Germline CDR1 reads LNHDA; CDR2 reads SQIVND (reference sequence). This CDR3 comprises 15 residues. The trim removed 5 bases at V and 2 bases at J, leaving 1 base unmatched.

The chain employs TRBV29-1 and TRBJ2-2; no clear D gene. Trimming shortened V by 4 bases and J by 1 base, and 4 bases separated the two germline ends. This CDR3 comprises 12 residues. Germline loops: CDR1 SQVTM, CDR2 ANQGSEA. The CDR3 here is CSVGQNTGELFF. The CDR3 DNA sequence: TGCAGCGTTGGACAGAACACCGGGGAGCTGTTTTTT.

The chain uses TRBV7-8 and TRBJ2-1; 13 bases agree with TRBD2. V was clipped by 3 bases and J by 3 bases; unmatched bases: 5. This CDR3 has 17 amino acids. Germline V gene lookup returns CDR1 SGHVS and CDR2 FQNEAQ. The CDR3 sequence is CASSLRRTSGGYNEQFF. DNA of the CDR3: TGTGCCAGCAGCTTGCGCCGGACTAGCGGGGGCTACAATGAGCAGTTCTTC.

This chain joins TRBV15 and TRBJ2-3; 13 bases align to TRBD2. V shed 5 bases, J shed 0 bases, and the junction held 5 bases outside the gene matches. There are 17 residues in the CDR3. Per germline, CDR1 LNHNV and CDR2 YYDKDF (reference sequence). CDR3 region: CATSRGTSGASTDTQYF. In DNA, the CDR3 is TGTGCCACCAGCCGAGGGACTAGCGGGGCTAGCACAGATACGCAGTATTTT. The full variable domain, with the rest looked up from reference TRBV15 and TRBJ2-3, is DAMVIQNPRYQVTQFGKPVTLSCSQTLNHNVMYWYQQKSSQAPKLLFHYYDKDFNNEADTPDNFQSRRPNTSFCFLDIRSPGLGDTAMYLCATSRGTSGASTDTQYFGPGTRLTVL.

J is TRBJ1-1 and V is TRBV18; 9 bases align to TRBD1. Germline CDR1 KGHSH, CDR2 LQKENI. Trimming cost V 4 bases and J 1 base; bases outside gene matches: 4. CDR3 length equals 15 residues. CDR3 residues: CASSLGTGKNTEAFF. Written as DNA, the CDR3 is TGTGCCAGCTCACTCGGGACAGGGAAGAACACTGAAGCTTTCTTT.

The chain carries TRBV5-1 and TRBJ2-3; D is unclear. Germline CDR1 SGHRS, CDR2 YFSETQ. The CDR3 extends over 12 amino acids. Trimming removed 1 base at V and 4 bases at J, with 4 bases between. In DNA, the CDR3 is TGCGCCAGCAGCTTGCCGGCAGATACGCAGTATTTT. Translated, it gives CASSLPADTQYF.

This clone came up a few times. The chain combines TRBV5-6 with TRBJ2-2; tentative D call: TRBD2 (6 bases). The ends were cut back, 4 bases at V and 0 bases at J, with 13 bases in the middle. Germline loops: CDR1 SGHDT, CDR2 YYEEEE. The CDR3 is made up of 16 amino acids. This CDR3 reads CASSPRSGANTGELFF. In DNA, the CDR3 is TGTGCCAGCAGCCCCAGGTCGGGGGCGAACACCGGGGAGCTGTTTTTT.

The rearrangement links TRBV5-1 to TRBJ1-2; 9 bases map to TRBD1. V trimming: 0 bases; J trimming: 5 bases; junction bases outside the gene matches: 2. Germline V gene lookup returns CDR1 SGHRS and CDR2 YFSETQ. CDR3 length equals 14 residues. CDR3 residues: CASSLGDRAYGYTF. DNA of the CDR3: TGCGCCAGCAGCTTGGGGGACAGGGCGTATGGCTACACCTTC.

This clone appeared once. In nucleotides, the CDR3 is TGTGCCAGCAGCGCCCCAAGAAAACGGACAGCGGAAACCTACGAGCAGTACTTC. Residues: CASSAPRKRTAETYEQYF. The chain links TRBV7-9 to TRBJ2-7; perhaps TRBD1 as D (6 bases). Germline V gene data show CDR1 as SEHNR and CDR2 as FQNEAQ (reference sequence). The CDR3 consists of 18 residues. The V and J ends lost 5 bases and 2 bases respectively, with 25 bases between them.

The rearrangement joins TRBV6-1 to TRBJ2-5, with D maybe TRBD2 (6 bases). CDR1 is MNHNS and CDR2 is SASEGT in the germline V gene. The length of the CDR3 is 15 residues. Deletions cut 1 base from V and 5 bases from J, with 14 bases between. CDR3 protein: CASSEVGGSSETQYF. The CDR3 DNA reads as TGTGCCAGCAGTGAAGTTGGAGGGAGCAGCGAGACCCAGTACTTC.

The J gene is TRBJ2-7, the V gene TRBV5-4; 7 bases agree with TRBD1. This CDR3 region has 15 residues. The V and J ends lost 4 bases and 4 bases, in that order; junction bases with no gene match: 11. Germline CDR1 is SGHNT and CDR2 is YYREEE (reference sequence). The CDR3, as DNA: TGTGCCAGCAGCCGCCCCACAGGGGACGTTTACGAGCAGTACTTC. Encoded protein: CASSRPTGDVYEQYF. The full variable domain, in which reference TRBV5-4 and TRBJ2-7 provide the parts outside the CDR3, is ETGVTQSPTHLIKTRGQQVTLRCSSQSGHNTVSWYQQALGQGPQFIFQYYREEENGRGNFPPRFSGLQFPNYSSELNVNALELDDSALYLCASSRPTGDVYEQYFGPGTRLTVT.

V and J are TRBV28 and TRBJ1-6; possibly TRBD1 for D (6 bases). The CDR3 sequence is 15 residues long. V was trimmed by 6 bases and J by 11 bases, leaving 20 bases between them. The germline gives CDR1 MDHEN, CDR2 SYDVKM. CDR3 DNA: TGTGCCAGCAGCCAGATTGGCAGGGGAGTTCCACCCCTCCACTTT. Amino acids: CASSQIGRGVPPLHF. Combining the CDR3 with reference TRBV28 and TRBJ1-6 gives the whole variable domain DVKVTQSSRYLVKRTGEKVFLECVQDMDHENMFWYRQDPGLGLRLIYFSYDVKMKEKGDIPEGYSVSREKKERFSLILESASTNQTSMYLCASSQIGRGVPPLHFGNGTRLTVT.

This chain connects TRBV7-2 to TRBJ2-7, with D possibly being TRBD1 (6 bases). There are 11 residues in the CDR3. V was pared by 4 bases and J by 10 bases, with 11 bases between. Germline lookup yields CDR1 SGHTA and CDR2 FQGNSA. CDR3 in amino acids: CASSYAGDQYF. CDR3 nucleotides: TGTGCCAGCAGCTATGCAGGGGATCAGTACTTC.

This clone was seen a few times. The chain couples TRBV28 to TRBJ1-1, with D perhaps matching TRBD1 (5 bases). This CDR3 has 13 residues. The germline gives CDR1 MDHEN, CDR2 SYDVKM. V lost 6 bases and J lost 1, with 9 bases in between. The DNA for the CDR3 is TGTGCCAGCAGCCCGACAGCGAACACTGAAGCTTTCTTT. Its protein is CASSPTANTEAFF.

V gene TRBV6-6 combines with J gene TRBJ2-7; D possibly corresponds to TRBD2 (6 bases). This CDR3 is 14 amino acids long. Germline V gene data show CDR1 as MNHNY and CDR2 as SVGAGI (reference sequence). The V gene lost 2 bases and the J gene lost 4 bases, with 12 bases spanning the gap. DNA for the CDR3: TGTGCCAGCAGTTACGGCGGGAATATGTACGAGCAGTACTTC. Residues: CASSYGGNMYEQYF.

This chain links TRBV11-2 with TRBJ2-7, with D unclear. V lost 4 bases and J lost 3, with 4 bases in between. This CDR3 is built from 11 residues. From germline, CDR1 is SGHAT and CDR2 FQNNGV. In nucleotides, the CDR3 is TGTGCCAGCAGCTCAAACTACGAGCAGTACTTC. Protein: CASSSNYEQYF.

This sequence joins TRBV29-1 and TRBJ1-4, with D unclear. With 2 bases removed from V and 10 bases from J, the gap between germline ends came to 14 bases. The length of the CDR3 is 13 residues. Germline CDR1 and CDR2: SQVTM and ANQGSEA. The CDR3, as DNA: TGCAGCGTTGAATCCGGATCCGGCGGAAAACTGTTTTTT. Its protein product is CSVESGSGGKLFF.

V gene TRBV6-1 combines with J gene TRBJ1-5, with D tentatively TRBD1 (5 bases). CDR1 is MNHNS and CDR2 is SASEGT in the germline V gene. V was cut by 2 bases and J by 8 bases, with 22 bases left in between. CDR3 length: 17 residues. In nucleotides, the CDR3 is TGTGCCAGCAGTGAACTTGTGTGGGGCCGAGAAAACAAGCCCCAGCATTTT. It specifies CASSELVWGRENKPQHF.

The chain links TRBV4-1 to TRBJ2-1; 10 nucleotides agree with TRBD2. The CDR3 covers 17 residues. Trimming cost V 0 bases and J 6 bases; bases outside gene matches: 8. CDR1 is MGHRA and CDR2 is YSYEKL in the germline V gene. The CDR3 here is CASSQDLAGVLGNEQFF. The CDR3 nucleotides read TGCGCCAGCAGCCAAGATCTAGCGGGAGTATTAGGCAATGAGCAGTTCTTC.

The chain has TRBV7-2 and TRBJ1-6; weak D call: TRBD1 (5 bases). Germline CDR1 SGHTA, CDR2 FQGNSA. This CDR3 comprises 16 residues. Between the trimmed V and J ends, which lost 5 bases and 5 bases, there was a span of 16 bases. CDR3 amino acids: CASSPHSGDNNSPLHF. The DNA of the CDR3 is TGTGCCAGCAGCCCGCACTCGGGGGATAATAATTCACCCCTCCACTTT. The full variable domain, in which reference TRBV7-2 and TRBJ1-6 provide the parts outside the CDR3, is GAGVSQSPSNKVTEKGKDVELRCDPISGHTALYWYRQSLGQGLEFLIYFQGNSAPDKSGLPSDRFSAERTGGSVSTLTIQRTQQEDSAVYLCASSPHSGDNNSPLHFGNGTRLTVT.

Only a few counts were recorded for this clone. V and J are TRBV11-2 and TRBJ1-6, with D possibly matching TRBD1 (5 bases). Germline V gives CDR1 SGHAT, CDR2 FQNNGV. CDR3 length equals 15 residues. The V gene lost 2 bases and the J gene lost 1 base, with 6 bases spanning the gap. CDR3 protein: CASSLRGSYNSPLHF. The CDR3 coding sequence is TGTGCCAGCAGCTTAAGGGGTTCCTATAATTCACCCCTCCACTTT.

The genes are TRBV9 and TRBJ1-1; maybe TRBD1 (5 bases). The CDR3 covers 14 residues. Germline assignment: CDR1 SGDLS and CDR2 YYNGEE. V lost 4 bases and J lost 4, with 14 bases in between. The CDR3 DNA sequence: TGTGCCAGCAGCCCCCGACGGGGGGGCACTGAAGCTTTCTTT. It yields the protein CASSPRRGGTEAFF. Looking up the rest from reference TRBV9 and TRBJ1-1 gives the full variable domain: DSGVTQTPKHLITATGQRVTLRCSPRSGDLSVYWYQQSLDQGLQFLIQYYNGEERAKGNILERFSAQQFPDLHSELNLSSLELGDSALYFCASSPRRGGTEAFFGQGTRLTVV.

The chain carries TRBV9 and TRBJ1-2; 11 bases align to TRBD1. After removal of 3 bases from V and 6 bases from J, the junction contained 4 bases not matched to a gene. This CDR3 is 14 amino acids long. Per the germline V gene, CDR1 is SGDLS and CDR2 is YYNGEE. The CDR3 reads CASSAGQGADGYTF. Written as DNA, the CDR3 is TGTGCCAGCAGCGCAGGACAGGGGGCGGATGGCTACACCTTC.

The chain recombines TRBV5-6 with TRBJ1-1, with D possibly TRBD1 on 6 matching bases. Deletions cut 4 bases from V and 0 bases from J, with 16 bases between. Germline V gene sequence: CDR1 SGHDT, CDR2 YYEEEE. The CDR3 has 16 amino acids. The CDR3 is CASSLPEQGLNTEAFF. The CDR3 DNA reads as TGTGCCAGCAGCCTCCCCGAACAGGGATTGAACACTGAAGCTTTCTTT.

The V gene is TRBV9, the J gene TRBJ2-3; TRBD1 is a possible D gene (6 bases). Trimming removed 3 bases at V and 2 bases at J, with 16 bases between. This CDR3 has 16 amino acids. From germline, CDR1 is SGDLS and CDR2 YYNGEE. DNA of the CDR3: TGTGCCAGCAGCGGTGGTCTGGGGGCTTTCACAGATACGCAGTATTTT. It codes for CASSGGLGAFTDTQYF.